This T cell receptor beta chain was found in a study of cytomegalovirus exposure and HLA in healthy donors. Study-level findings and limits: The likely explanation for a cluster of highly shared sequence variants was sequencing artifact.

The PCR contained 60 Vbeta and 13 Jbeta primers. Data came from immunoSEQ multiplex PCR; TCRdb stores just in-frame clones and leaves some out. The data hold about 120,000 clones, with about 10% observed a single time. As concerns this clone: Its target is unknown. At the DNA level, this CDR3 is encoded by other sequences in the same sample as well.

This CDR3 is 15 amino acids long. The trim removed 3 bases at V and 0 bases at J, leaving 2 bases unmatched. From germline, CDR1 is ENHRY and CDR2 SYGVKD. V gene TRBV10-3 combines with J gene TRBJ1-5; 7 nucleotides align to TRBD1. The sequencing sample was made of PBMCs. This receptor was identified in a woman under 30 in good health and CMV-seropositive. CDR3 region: CAISESGGSNQPQHF. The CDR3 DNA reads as TGTGCCATCAGTGAATCAGGGGGTAGCAATCAGCCCCAGCATTTT.